This TCR beta chain was recovered during a study of CD8+CD57+ T cells in acquired aplastic anemia. The template used for profiling TCR beta VDJ and CDR3 was genomic DNA. TCRdb re-analysed the reads in MiXCR, keeping a single row per CDR3 protein. Among under 40,000 distinct CDR3 sequences listed, around 76% were seen once. About this clonotype: What it binds is unknown.

The germline gives CDR1 SNHLY, CDR2 FYNNEI. The CDR3 covers 14 residues. V shed 7 bases and J 0 bases; nucleotides not matched to a gene: 3. Points from the study as a whole: Between patients and controls, 25 to 35 CD8+ CDR3 sequences were found in common.

Material for sequencing was sorted CD4+, CD8+, or CD8+CD57+ T cells (not recorded which) from PBMCs. This chain joins TRBV2 and TRBJ1-5; 7 bases fit TRBD1. This TCR was sampled from a human donor in good health, serving as a control. The CDR3 bases are TGTGCCAGCACCGGGACAGATAGCAATCAGCCCCAGCATTTT. Its protein product is CASTGTDSNQPQHF.